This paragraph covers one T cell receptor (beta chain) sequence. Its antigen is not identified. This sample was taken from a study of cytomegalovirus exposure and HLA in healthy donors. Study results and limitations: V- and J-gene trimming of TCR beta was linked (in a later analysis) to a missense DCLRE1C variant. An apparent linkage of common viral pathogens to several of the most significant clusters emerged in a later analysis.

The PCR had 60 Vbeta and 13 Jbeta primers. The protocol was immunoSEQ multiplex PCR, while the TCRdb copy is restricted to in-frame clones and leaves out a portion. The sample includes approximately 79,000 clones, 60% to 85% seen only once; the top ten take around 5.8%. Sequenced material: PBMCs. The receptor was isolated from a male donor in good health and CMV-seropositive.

DNA of the CDR3: TGTGCCAGCTCCCAGGGACAGCTTAACGAGCAGTACTTC. It codes for CASSQGQLNEQYF. V gene TRBV6-6 combines with J gene TRBJ2-7, with 7 bases aligning to TRBD1. With 8 bases clipped from V and 5 bases from J, the junction kept 9 bases outside the gene matches. There are 13 residues in the CDR3. In germline, CDR1 is MNHNY, CDR2 SVGAGI (reference sequence).